The 28 T cell receptor beta chains given below trace back to one sample, sequenced in a study of blood T cell repertoires in COVID-19. Assay used: immunoSEQ multiplex PCR; TCRdb lists only in-frame clones, some missing. The sample has roughly 28,000 clones, over 70% seen once. The sample comprised peripheral blood. These TCRs come from a woman in her 70s with active or convalescent COVID-19.

As DNA, the CDR3 is TGCAGCGTTTGGACTGACTACGAGCAGTACTTC. Translating gives CSVWTDYEQYF. V is TRBV29-1 and J is TRBJ2-7; D perhaps matches TRBD2 (5 bases). The ends were cut back, 5 bases at V and 3 bases at J, with 8 bases in the middle. The CDR3 has 11 residues. CDR1 and CDR2 from the germline V gene are SQVTM and ANQGSEA.

J is TRBJ1-2 and V is TRBV14; maybe TRBD1 (6 bases). The germline V gene encodes CDR1 SGHDN and CDR2 FVKESK. The V and J ends lost 4 bases and 0 bases respectively, with 15 bases between them. There are 16 residues in the CDR3. The CDR3 DNA reads as TGTGCCAGCAGCCGCCCGGGTCCAGGGGCTAACTATGGCTACACCTTC. Encoded protein: CASSRPGPGANYGYTF.

This chain links TRBV30 with TRBJ2-1; TRBD1 agrees at 7 bases. Per the germline V gene, CDR1 is GTSNPN and CDR2 is SVGIG (reference sequence). This CDR3 contains 15 residues. J was trimmed by 4 bases and V by 2 bases; bases with no gene match: 8. Here the CDR3 DNA reads TGTGCCTGGAGTACGGGACAGACTTTTTACAATGAGCAGTTCTTC. Protein sequence: CAWSTGQTFYNEQFF.

V and J are TRBV5-1 and TRBJ2-3; 12 bases agree with TRBD1. After removal of 3 bases from V and 1 base from J, the junction contained 6 bases not matched to a gene. In germline, CDR1 is SGHRS, CDR2 YFSETQ. This CDR3 has 17 amino acids. The CDR3 spells CASSWPGTGGGTDTQYF. DNA for the CDR3: TGCGCCAGCAGCTGGCCCGGGACAGGGGGCGGCACAGATACGCAGTATTTT.

The V and J genes are TRBV19 and TRBJ1-2, with TRBD1 identical over 7 bases. V was pared by 4 bases and J by 3 bases, with 11 bases of the junction left unmatched. The CDR3 loop spans 16 amino acids. The V gene's germline CDR1 is LNHDA and CDR2 SQIVND (reference sequence). CDR3 sequence reads: CASSRTGSEEYYGYTF. The CDR3 bases are TGTGCCAGTAGTAGGACAGGTTCGGAGGAGTACTATGGCTACACCTTC.

The chain couples TRBV5-8 to TRBJ2-1; 8 positions match TRBD2. J was trimmed by 2 bases and V by 3 bases; bases with no gene match: 16. Germline lookup yields CDR1 SGHTS and CDR2 YDEGEE. The CDR3 consists of 19 residues. The CDR3 region has the DNA TGTGCCAGCAGCTATGACTTAGCGGGGTCCTACGGAACCTACAATGAGCAGTTCTTC. It yields the protein CASSYDLAGSYGTYNEQFF.

The chain is built from TRBV20-1 and TRBJ2-5, with a possible D match to TRBD1 (6 bases). This CDR3 has 14 amino acids. Germline values: CDR1 DFQATT, CDR2 SNEGSKA (reference sequence). V was shortened by 3 bases and J by 5 bases, with 16 bases between the two germline ends. CDR3 DNA sequence: TGCAGTGCTAGTATTTCGCAGGGGAAGGAGACCCAGTACTTC. This codes for CSASISQGKETQYF.

This chain links TRBV4-1 with TRBJ2-6; D is perhaps TRBD1 (5 bases). Germline CDR1 and CDR2: MGHRA and YSYEKL. CDR3 length: 18 residues. The V and J ends lost 0 bases and 4 bases respectively, with 16 bases between them. In nucleotides, the CDR3 is TGCGCCAGCAGCCAAGAGGGCAGTGGGGCGTCCGGGGCCAACGTCCTGACTTTC. Residues: CASSQEGSGASGANVLTF.

In DNA form, the CDR3 reads TGTGCCAGTAGTGTTTCCGGGACTTACACCGGGGAGCTGTTTTTT. Translating it yields CASSVSGTYTGELFF. The genes are TRBV19 and TRBJ2-2, with D possibly being TRBD2 (6 bases). The germline CDR1 and CDR2 sequences are LNHDA and SQIVND (reference sequence). V shed 5 bases and J shed 3 bases, with 13 bases lying between them. This CDR3 comprises 15 residues.

This clone appeared a single time. The V gene is TRBV12-3 or TRBV12-4, the J gene TRBJ2-3; 8 positions match TRBD2. V lost 3 bases to trimming and J lost 5 bases; unmatched junction nucleotides: 1. CDR3 size: 13 residues. CDR3 region: CASSFLAGDTQYF. The CDR3 DNA sequence: TGTGCCAGCAGTTTTCTAGCGGGAGATACGCAGTATTTT.

This clone was observed a few times. The chain links TRBV30 to TRBJ2-3, with a tentative D call TRBD2 (7 bases). The length of the CDR3 is 19 residues. Trimming took off 2 bases at V and 2 bases at J, with 26 bases between the two ends. Germline CDR1 GTSNPN, CDR2 SVGIG (reference sequence). The CDR3 region has the DNA TGTGCCTGGAGTAGTATGGGGGGCCGGGCTAGCGGCTACACAGATACGCAGTATTTT. Amino acids: CAWSSMGGRASGYTDTQYF. Filled out from reference TRBV30 and TRBJ2-3, the complete variable domain reads SQTIHQWPATLVQPVGSPLSLECTVEGTSNPNLYWYRQAAGRGLQLLFYSVGIGQISSEVPQNLSASRPQDRQFILSSKKLLLSDSGFYLCAWSSMGGRASGYTDTQYFGPGTRLTVL.

This clone has just one count. The chain is built from TRBV12-3 or TRBV12-4 and TRBJ1-2, with D unclear. The CDR3 covers 13 residues. Trimming took off 2 bases at V and 6 bases at J, with 10 bases between the two ends. CDR3 bases: TGTGCCAGCAGTTTAAACACCCGGGATGGCTACACCTTC. It is translated as CASSLNTRDGYTF.

The gene calls are TRBV28 and TRBJ1-6, with TRBD1 identical over 10 bases. CDR1 and CDR2 from the germline V gene are MDHEN and SYDVKM. This CDR3 is built from 15 residues. J was trimmed by 8 bases and V by 4 bases; bases with no gene match: 5. The CDR3 DNA sequence: TGTGCCAGCAGTTCACCGGGACAGGGGTATTCACCCCTCCACTTT. Translation gives CASSSPGQGYSPLHF.

This clone was seen a single time. CDR3 region: CASSLESGRAVYEQYF. CDR3 DNA: TGTGCCAGCAGCTTGGAAAGCGGGAGGGCGGTTTACGAGCAGTACTTC. The genes are TRBV5-6 and TRBJ2-7; 10 bases are shared with TRBD2. V trimming: 0 bases; J trimming: 4 bases; junction bases outside the gene matches: 7. The CDR3 runs 16 residues. Germline values: CDR1 SGHDT, CDR2 YYEEEE.

The J gene is TRBJ2-1, the V gene TRBV7-8; D is perhaps TRBD1 (6 bases). Germline V gene lookup returns CDR1 SGHVS and CDR2 FQNEAQ. CDR3 length: 13 residues. The ends were cut back, 5 bases at V and 5 bases at J, with 10 bases in the middle. The CDR3 loop reads CASSRQGNNEQFF. The CDR3 DNA reads TGTGCCAGCAGCCGCCAGGGGAACAATGAGCAGTTCTTC. Based on the CDR3 plus reference TRBV7-8 and TRBJ2-1, the full variable domain is GAGVSQSPRYKVAKRGQDVALRCDPISGHVSLFWYQQALGQGPEFLTYFQNEAQLDKSGLPSDRFFAERPEGSVSTLKIQRTQQEDSAVYLCASSRQGNNEQFFGPGTRLTVL.

The chain links TRBV12-3 or TRBV12-4 to TRBJ1-2; a weak D match, TRBD1 (6 bases). Trimming took off 5 bases at V and 8 bases at J, with 12 bases between the two ends. The CDR3 is 12 residues long. In DNA, the CDR3 is TGTGCCAGCAGTCAAACAGGGCACGGCTACACCTTC. This gives the protein CASSQTGHGYTF.

As to this clone: The germline gene is not matched at one end of the junction; a read error may be the cause. CDR3 amino acids: CASSLAQGNEQFF. In DNA, the CDR3 is TGTGCTAGCAGCTTAGCCCAGGGGAATGAGCAGTTCTTC. The V gene is TRBV7-7, the J gene TRBJ2-1; tentatively, D is TRBD1 (6 bases). The CDR3 has 13 residues. CDR1 and CDR2 from the germline V gene are SSHAT and FNYEAQ (reference sequence).

The chain carries TRBV28 and TRBJ2-7; D perhaps matches TRBD1 (6 bases). Germline loops: CDR1 MDHEN, CDR2 SYDVKM. V gave up 2 bases and J gave up 6 bases, with 8 bases separating them. CDR3 size: 12 residues. The CDR3 loop is CASSLTGSEQYF. The CDR3 region has the DNA TGTGCCAGCAGTTTAACAGGGAGCGAGCAGTACTTC.

The chain links TRBV5-1 to TRBJ2-7; possibly TRBD1 for D (5 bases). Germline values: CDR1 SGHRS, CDR2 YFSETQ. Trimming took 3 bases from V and 0 from J, leaving 10 bases between them. The CDR3 extends over 14 amino acids. The CDR3 DNA is TGCGCCAGCAGCTCGGGTCAGGGCTCCTACGAGCAGTACTTC. Translation gives CASSSGQGSYEQYF.

V is TRBV6-5 and J is TRBJ1-1; no clear D. The length of the CDR3 is 13 residues. Trimming removed 4 bases at V and 1 base at J, with 7 bases between. CDR1 and CDR2 (germline): MNHEY, SVGAGI. In nucleotides, the CDR3 is TGTGCCAGCAGTTTGAGTGGGAACACTGAAGCTTTCTTT. Translated: CASSLSGNTEAFF.

The chain combines TRBV28 with TRBJ1-4; D perhaps matches TRBD1 (6 bases). V was shortened by 5 bases and J by 8 bases, with 18 bases between the two germline ends. CDR1 and CDR2 from the germline V gene are MDHEN and SYDVKM. This CDR3 region has 15 residues. The CDR3 DNA reads as TGTGCCAGCAGTCCTTCCAGGGGCCCAAGGGAAAAACTGTTTTTT. Translation gives CASSPSRGPREKLFF.

V usage is TRBV7-2 and J usage is TRBJ2-1, with 10 bases that match TRBD2. V was pared by 6 bases and J by 10 bases, with 24 bases of the junction left unmatched. This CDR3 comprises 19 residues. From germline, CDR1 is SGHTA and CDR2 FQGNSA. The CDR3 protein is CASSPTRGPRASGSGEQFF. CDR3 bases: TGTGCCAGCAGTCCGACCAGGGGGCCCCGGGCTAGCGGGAGTGGGGAGCAGTTCTTC.

The chain couples TRBV11-3 to TRBJ2-1; 9 nucleotides line up with TRBD2. This CDR3 has 15 residues. The J segment lost 8 bases and the V segment lost 3 bases, leaving 8 bases of the junction unmatched. Germline V CDR1 and CDR2: SGHNT, YENEEA. This CDR3 is CASSFVAGAYDEQFF. The CDR3 coding sequence is TGTGCCAGCAGCTTCGTAGCGGGAGCTTACGATGAGCAGTTCTTC.

CDR3 DNA: TGCGCCAGCAGCCTCCTAGACAGGGGGCGGGACGAGCAGTACTTC. Translation: CASSLLDRGRDEQYF. The chain recombines TRBV5-1 with TRBJ2-7; 10 bases agree with TRBD1. The V gene end was trimmed by 4 bases and the J gene end by 5 bases; junction bases not matched to a gene: 9. This CDR3 comprises 15 residues. Germline V gives CDR1 SGHRS, CDR2 YFSETQ.

The CDR3 loop reads CASSLSGTGPYEQYF. CDR3 sequence (DNA): TGTGCCAGCAGCTTAAGTGGGACAGGGCCCTACGAGCAGTACTTC. The genes are TRBV7-2 and TRBJ2-7, with 9 bases identical to TRBD1. The CDR3 has 15 amino acids. The germline gives CDR1 SGHTA, CDR2 FQGNSA. The V gene end was trimmed by 2 bases and the J gene end by 2 bases; junction bases not matched to a gene: 4.

The chain is built from TRBV29-1 and TRBJ2-3, with 8 bases that match TRBD2. The trim removed 1 base at V and 3 bases at J, leaving 3 bases unmatched. Germline V gene sequence: CDR1 SQVTM, CDR2 ANQGSEA. This CDR3 has 14 amino acids. Written as DNA, the CDR3 is TGCAGCGTTGAAGGGCGCGGGGGGACAGATACGCAGTATTTT. This translates into CSVEGRGGTDTQYF.

In this sample, this clone turned up once. The V and J genes are TRBV6-6 and TRBJ2-7; tentative D call: TRBD2 (5 bases). CDR3 length: 16 amino acids. Germline CDR1 reads MNHNY; CDR2 reads SVGAGI (reference sequence). Trimming pared 0 bases from V and 6 bases from J, leaving 18 bases between. The CDR3 spells CASSYSMSGRGAEQYF. The DNA for the CDR3 is TGTGCCAGCAGTTACTCGATGTCGGGGAGAGGAGCCGAGCAGTACTTC.

The chain uses TRBV30 and TRBJ1-3; possibly TRBD1 for D (5 bases). CDR3 size: 15 residues. With 4 bases removed from V and 0 bases from J, the gap between germline ends came to 13 bases. CDR1 GTSNPN and CDR2 SVGIG come from the germline V gene (reference sequence). For the CDR3, the DNA is TGTGCCTGGACTGACGGGAGGGGCTCTGGAAACACCATATATTTT. It yields the protein CAWTDGRGSGNTIYF.